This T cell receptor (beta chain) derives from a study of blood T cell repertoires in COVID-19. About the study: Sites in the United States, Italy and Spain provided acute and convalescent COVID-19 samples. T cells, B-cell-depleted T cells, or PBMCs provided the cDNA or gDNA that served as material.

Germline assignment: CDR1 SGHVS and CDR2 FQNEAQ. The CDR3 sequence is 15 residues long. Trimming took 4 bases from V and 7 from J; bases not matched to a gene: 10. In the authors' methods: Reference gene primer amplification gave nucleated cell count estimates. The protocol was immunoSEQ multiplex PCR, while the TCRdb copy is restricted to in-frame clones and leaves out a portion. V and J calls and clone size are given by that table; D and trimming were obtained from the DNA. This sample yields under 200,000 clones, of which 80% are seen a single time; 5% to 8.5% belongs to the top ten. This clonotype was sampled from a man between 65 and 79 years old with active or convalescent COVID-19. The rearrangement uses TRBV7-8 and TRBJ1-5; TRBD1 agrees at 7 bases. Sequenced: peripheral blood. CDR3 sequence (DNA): TGTGCCAGCAGCTGGGGCACAGGGGCTGGGCAGCCCCAGCATTTT. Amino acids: CASSWGTGAGQPQHF.